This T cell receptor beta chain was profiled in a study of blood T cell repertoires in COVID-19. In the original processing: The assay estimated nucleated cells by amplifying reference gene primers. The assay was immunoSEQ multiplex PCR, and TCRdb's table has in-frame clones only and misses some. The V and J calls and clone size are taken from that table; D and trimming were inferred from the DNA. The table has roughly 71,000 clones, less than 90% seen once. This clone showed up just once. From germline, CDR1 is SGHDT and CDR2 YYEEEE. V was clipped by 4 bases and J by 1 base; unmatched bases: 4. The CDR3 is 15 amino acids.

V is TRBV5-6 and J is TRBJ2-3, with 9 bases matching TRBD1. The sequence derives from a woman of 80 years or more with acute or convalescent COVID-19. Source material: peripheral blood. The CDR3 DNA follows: TGTGCCAGCAGCCAATGGACAGGGGGCACAGATACGCAGTATTTT. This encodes CASSQWTGGTDTQYF.